The T cell receptor (beta chain) under discussion was sequenced for a study of T cells in Graves' hyperthyroidism and ophthalmopathy. Those patients with uncontrolled infection, other autoimmune disease, pregnancy or lactation were excluded. PBMCs stemmed from about 9.5 ml fresh peripheral blood. Amplified regions were TCR beta CDR3 sequences from RNA transcripts. With the HTBI primer set, the TCR CDR3 went through a first round of RT-PCR. TCRdb ran MiXCR on the multiplex PCR reads and lists one entry per CDR3 protein. In the table there are some 500,000 distinct CDR3 sequences, around 22% of which are singletons. Study-level points and caveats: Prediction of ophthalmopathy progression came a median approximately 6 months pre-onset.

With regard to this clonotype: The antigen is undetermined.

The clonotype originates from a woman aged 25-40 years with Graves' ophthalmopathy. Input material: blood.

DNA of the CDR3: TGTGCCAGCCGCCCACTAGCGGGAAAGTACGAGCAGTACTTC. Amino acid sequence: CASRPLAGKYEQYF. This chain connects TRBV6-1 to TRBJ2-7, with 10 positions matching TRBD2. V dropped 8 bases and J dropped 4; count of bases not matched to a gene: 8. The CDR3 is made up of 14 amino acids. Germline lookup yields CDR1 MNHNS and CDR2 SASEGT.